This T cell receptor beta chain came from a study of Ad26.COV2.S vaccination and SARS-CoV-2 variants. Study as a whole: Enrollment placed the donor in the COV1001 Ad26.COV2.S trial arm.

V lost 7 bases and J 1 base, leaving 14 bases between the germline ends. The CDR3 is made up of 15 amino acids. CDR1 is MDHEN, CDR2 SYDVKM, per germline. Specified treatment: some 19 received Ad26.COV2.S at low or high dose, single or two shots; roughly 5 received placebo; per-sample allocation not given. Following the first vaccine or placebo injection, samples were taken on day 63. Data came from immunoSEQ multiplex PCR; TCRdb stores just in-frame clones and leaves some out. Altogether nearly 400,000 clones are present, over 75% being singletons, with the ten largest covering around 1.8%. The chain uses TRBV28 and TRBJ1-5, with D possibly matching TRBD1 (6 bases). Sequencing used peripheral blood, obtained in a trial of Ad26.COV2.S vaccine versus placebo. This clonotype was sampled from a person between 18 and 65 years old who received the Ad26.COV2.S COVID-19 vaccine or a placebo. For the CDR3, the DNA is TGTGCCAGCACGAGGGGGGAGTGGAGCAATCAGCCCCAGCATTTT. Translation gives CASTRGEWSNQPQHF. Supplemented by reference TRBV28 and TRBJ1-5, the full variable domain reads DVKVTQSSRYLVKRTGEKVFLECVQDMDHENMFWYRQDPGLGLRLIYFSYDVKMKEKGDIPEGYSVSREKKERFSLILESASTNQTSMYLCASTRGEWSNQPQHFGDGTRLSIL.